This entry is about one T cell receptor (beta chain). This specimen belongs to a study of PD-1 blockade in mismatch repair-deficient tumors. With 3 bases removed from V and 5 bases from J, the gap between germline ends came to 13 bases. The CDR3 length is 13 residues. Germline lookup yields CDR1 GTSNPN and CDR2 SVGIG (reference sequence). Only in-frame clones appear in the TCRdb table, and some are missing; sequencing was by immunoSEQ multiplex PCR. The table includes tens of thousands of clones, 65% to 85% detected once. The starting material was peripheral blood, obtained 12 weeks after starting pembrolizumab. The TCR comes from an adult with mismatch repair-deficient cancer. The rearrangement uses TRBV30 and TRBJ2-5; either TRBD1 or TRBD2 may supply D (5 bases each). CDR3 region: CAWSRQTGETQYF. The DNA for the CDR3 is TGTGCCTGGAGCCGACAGACGGGGGAGACCCAGTACTTC.